The rows below give T cell receptor beta chains drawn from one sample of a study of blood T cell repertoires in COVID-19. Clones were read by immunoSEQ multiplex PCR, and TCRdb kept only the in-frame ones, dropping some. Of about 330,000 clones listed, more than 75% were seen once; the top ten hold roughly 4%. The sample consisted of peripheral blood. The receptors were gathered from a woman aged 45-60 years with active or convalescent COVID-19. CDR3s include the opening cysteine and the closing phenylalanine or tryptophan. A D gene is named only where the DNA matches it firmly. Part of the rows lack a size; the others show once, few, many or a class for expanded clones.

CDR3aa	CDR3nt	d_gene	v_gene	j_gene	abundance	len
CASSLRPNTEAFF	TGTGCCAGCAGCTTACGCCCTAATACTGAAGCTTTCTTT	.	TRBV7-2	TRBJ1-1	.	13
CASSWTGGDETQYF	TGCGCCAGCAGCTGGACAGGGGGCGACGAGACCCAGTACTTC	TRBD1	TRBV10-2	TRBJ2-5	.	14
CASSQGGGDYGYTF	TGCGCCAGCAGCCAAGGGGGCGGGGACTATGGCTACACCTTC	.	TRBV4-3	TRBJ1-2	.	14
CASSLAGSGNTIYF	TGCGCCAGCAGCTTAGCGGGCTCTGGAAACACCATATATTTT	.	TRBV5-1	TRBJ1-3	.	14
CASSLVSQASSYEQYF	TGTGCCAGCAGCTTAGTCTCACAGGCCAGCTCCTACGAGCAGTACTTC	.	TRBV11-2	TRBJ2-7	.	16
CASSLDNPGTPEAFF	TGTGCCAGCAGCTTAGACAATCCCGGGACTCCTGAAGCTTTCTTT	.	TRBV11-2	TRBJ1-1	.	15
CASSLTVYEQYF	TGTGCCAGCAGCTTAACTGTGTACGAGCAGTACTTC	.	TRBV7-2	TRBJ2-7	.	12
CASSPSTGLNTEAFF	TGTGCCAGCTCACCAAGTACAGGTCTGAACACTGAAGCTTTCTTT	.	TRBV18	TRBJ1-1	.	15
CASSLGPQGATYEQYF	TGTGCCAGCAGCTTGGGACCACAGGGGGCAACCTACGAGCAGTACTTC	TRBD1	TRBV7-4	TRBJ2-7	.	16
CAWSLSSANRAGNTIYF	TGTGCCTGGAGTCTGTCGTCGGCCAACCGGGCTGGAAACACCATATATTTT	.	TRBV30	TRBJ1-3	.	17
CASSLALIGGYEQYF	TGTGCCAGCAGCTTAGCCCTAATAGGGGGATACGAGCAGTACTTC	.	TRBV7-2	TRBJ2-7	.	15
CASSVAGGNTEAFF	TGTGCCAGCAGCGTGGCGGGGGGGAACACTGAAGCTTTCTTT	.	TRBV9	TRBJ1-1	.	14
CASSYRGNGNSPLHF	TGCGCCAGCAGCTACAGGGGAAATGGTAATTCACCCCTCCACTTT	TRBD1	TRBV4-1	TRBJ1-6	.	15
CASSVGGGLREQFF	TGTGCCAGCAGTGTGGGAGGGGGGCTCCGTGAGCAGTTCTTC	.	TRBV6-4	TRBJ2-1	.	14
CASSPPGQQNSPLHF	TGTGCCAGCAGCCCCCCAGGACAGCAGAATTCACCCCTCCACTTT	.	TRBV5-4	TRBJ1-6	.	15
CASSSAGGTSYEQYF	TGTGCCAGTAGCTCCGCAGGGGGCACGTCCTACGAGCAGTACTTC	TRBD1	TRBV19	TRBJ2-7	.	15
CASSTGQGTGYTF	TGTGCCAGTAGTACGGGACAGGGGACGGGCTACACCTTC	TRBD1	TRBV19	TRBJ1-2	.	13
CASSPGLGNIQYF	TGTGCCAGCAGCCCGGGACTTGGGAACATTCAGTACTTC	.	TRBV12-3/TRBV12-4	TRBJ2-4	once	13
CASSPTRTGGIVGNQPQHF	TGTGCCAGCAGTCCTACCCGGACAGGGGGCATAGTAGGCAATCAGCCCCAGCATTTT	TRBD1	TRBV27	TRBJ1-5	.	19
CASSLTGAGGNTIYF	TGTGCCAGCAGCTTAACTGGGGCTGGTGGAAACACCATATATTTT	.	TRBV11-2	TRBJ1-3	once	15
CSVGGGSNQPQHF	TGCAGCGTTGGGGGGGGTAGCAATCAGCCCCAGCATTTT	.	TRBV29-1	TRBJ1-5	few	13
CASSRGGSYNEQFF	TGTGCCAGTAGTCGGGGGGGCTCCTACAATGAGCAGTTCTTC	TRBD2	TRBV19	TRBJ2-1	.	14
CATGAGSGGNEQYF	TGTGCCACAGGGGCGGGGAGCGGGGGGAACGAGCAGTACTTC	TRBD2	TRBV2	TRBJ2-7	.	14
CASSSDTEDGYTF	TGTGCCAGCAGTTCGGACACCGAGGATGGCTACACCTTC	.	TRBV9	TRBJ1-2	.	13
CASSLDSYGYTF	TGTGCCAGCAGCTTGGATAGCTATGGCTACACCTTC	.	TRBV5-4	TRBJ1-2	once	12
CASSFASRGDAGELFF	TGTGCCAGCAGCTTTGCAAGCAGGGGGGACGCCGGGGAGCTGTTTTTT	.	TRBV7-9	TRBJ2-2	.	16
CASSELGLAGGTTYEQYF	TGTGCCAGCAGTGAATTAGGCTTAGCGGGGGGAACTACCTACGAGCAGTACTTC	TRBD2	TRBV6-1	TRBJ2-7	.	18
CASSPGGQWGYTF	TGTGCCAGCTCACCAGGGGGCCAGTGGGGCTACACCTTC	.	TRBV18	TRBJ1-2	.	13
CAWRTGAGYSPLHF	TGTGCCTGGAGGACGGGTGCGGGTTATTCACCCCTCCACTTT	.	TRBV30	TRBJ1-6	.	14
CASSFGTGEVDTQYF	TGTGCCAGCAGCTTTGGGACAGGGGAGGTAGATACGCAGTATTTT	TRBD1	TRBV5-4	TRBJ2-3	.	15
CASSRNTEAFF	TGTGCCAGCAGCCGGAACACTGAAGCTTTCTTT	.	TRBV12-3/TRBV12-4	TRBJ1-1	.	11
CASSPRDFYTEAFF	TGTGCCAGCAGCCCTAGGGACTTTTACACTGAAGCTTTCTTT	.	TRBV7-2	TRBJ1-1	.	14
CASSSSRGSNEQFF	TGTGCCAGCAGTTCTAGCAGGGGGAGCAATGAGCAGTTCTTC	TRBD1	TRBV27	TRBJ2-1	.	14
CASSQGLAGIGTGELFF	TGTGCCAGCAGTCAGGGACTAGCGGGAATTGGGACCGGGGAGCTGTTTTTT	TRBD2	TRBV6-2/TRBV6-3	TRBJ2-2	.	17
CAISESGVAGQPQHF	TGTGCCATCAGTGAGTCGGGGGTCGCGGGGCAGCCCCAGCATTTT	.	TRBV10-3	TRBJ1-5	.	15
CSVERELNTEAFF	TGCAGCGTTGAACGGGAGTTGAACACTGAAGCTTTCTTT	.	TRBV29-1	TRBJ1-1	few	13
CASSPDRLDTQYF	TGTGCCAGCAGCCCTGACAGGTTAGATACGCAGTATTTT	.	TRBV7-2	TRBJ2-3	.	13
CAIRTQGGNTEAFF	TGTGCCATCAGGACTCAGGGGGGGAACACTGAAGCTTTCTTT	TRBD1	TRBV10-3	TRBJ1-1	.	14
CASSSWIGTRNTEAFF	TGTGCCAGCAGCTCATGGATCGGGACAAGGAACACTGAAGCTTTCTTT	.	TRBV7-9	TRBJ1-1	.	16
CASKGAPGNTIYF	TGTGCCAGCAAGGGGGCCCCCGGAAACACCATATATTTT	TRBD1	TRBV6-5	TRBJ1-3	.	13
CASSGGQFSNQPQHF	TGTGCCAGCAGCGGGGGACAGTTCAGCAATCAGCCCCAGCATTTT	TRBD1	TRBV9	TRBJ1-5	.	15
CASSYRRDSPTGELFF	TGTGCCAGCAGTTACCGCCGGGACAGCCCCACCGGGGAGCTGTTTTTT	TRBD1	TRBV6-2/TRBV6-3	TRBJ2-2	.	16
CASSLSRDTEAFF	TGTGCCAGCAGCTTAAGCAGGGACACTGAAGCTTTCTTT	.	TRBV7-3	TRBJ1-1	.	13
CASSLPQMGQAYGYTF	TGTGCCAGCAGTCTTCCTCAAATGGGACAGGCCTATGGCTACACCTTC	TRBD1	TRBV6-6	TRBJ1-2	.	16
CASSIQGSGGYTF	TGCGCCAGCAGCATACAGGGATCCGGTGGCTACACCTTC	.	TRBV5-1	TRBJ1-2	.	13
CASSQDPMGSGGETQYF	TGTGCCAGCAGCCAAGACCCAATGGGTAGCGGGGGCGAGACCCAGTACTTC	TRBD2	TRBV4-2	TRBJ2-5	.	17
CASSGQFYNSPLHF	TGTGCCAGTAGTGGGCAATTCTATAATTCACCCCTCCACTTT	.	TRBV19	TRBJ1-6	.	14
CASSLGGSGGFNTGELFF	TGTGCCAGCAGCTTAGGAGGTAGCGGGGGATTTAACACCGGGGAGCTGTTTTTT	TRBD2	TRBV11-2	TRBJ2-2	.	18
CAIIGENGYTF	TGTGCCATCATAGGGGAAAATGGCTACACCTTC	.	TRBV10-3	TRBJ1-2	.	11
CASSRRGQGQFF	TGTGCCAGCAGTCGAAGGGGCCAGGGCCAGTTCTTC	.	TRBV12-3/TRBV12-4	TRBJ2-1	.	12
CASSSTTGYEETQYF	TGTGCCAGTAGTAGTACGACAGGGTATGAAGAGACCCAGTACTTC	TRBD1	TRBV19	TRBJ2-5	.	15
CASSLPVTGELFF	TGCGCCAGCAGCTTGCCTGTTACCGGGGAGCTGTTTTTT	.	TRBV5-1	TRBJ2-2	.	13
CASRRTSGSGNTGELFF	TGTGCCAGCAGGCGGACTAGCGGGAGTGGTAACACCGGGGAGCTGTTTTTT	TRBD2	TRBV3-1/TRBV3-2	TRBJ2-2	.	17
CASSPNQQSYEQYF	TGTGCCAGCTCACCGAACCAACAGTCCTACGAGCAGTACTTC	.	TRBV18	TRBJ2-7	.	14